Listed below are T cell receptor beta chains from one sample, sequenced in a study of T cell repertoires in cytomegalovirus infection. Using its own MiXCR run on the reads, TCRdb lists one record per CDR3 protein. This sample has about 530,000 distinct CDR3 sequences; about 30% occur once, and the top ten carry over 10%. The specimen sequenced was PBMCs. These receptors were taken from a human donor in good health (CMV status not recorded). Some clones in this sample may be carry-over from other donors' samples. CDR3s include the opening cysteine and the closing phenylalanine or tryptophan. Fields, in order: clone size, D gene, J gene, V gene, CDR3 protein, CDR3 DNA. The D gene is left open where the match is weak. Clone size is given for some rows only: seen once, a few or many times, or a class if the clone is expanded.

clone size: once; D gene: .; J gene: TRBJ1-2; V gene: TRBV30; CDR3 protein: CAWSGTLRYTF; CDR3 DNA: TGTGCCTGGAGTGGGACATTGCGCTACACCTTC
clone size: few; D gene: TRBD2; J gene: TRBJ2-2; V gene: TRBV7-8; CDR3 protein: CASSLGTSGSTGELFF; CDR3 DNA: TGTGCCAGCAGCTTAGGGACTAGCGGGAGTACCGGGGAGCTGTTTTTT
clone size: .; D gene: TRBD2; J gene: TRBJ2-3; V gene: TRBV30; CDR3 protein: CAWSPGLAGTDTQYF; CDR3 DNA: TGTGCCTGGAGTCCCGGACTAGCGGGCACAGATACGCAGTATTTT
clone size: .; D gene: TRBD2; J gene: TRBJ2-7; V gene: TRBV7-8; CDR3 protein: CASSRIPGGEVYEQYF; CDR3 DNA: TGTGCCAGCAGCAGAATCCCTGGGGGGGAGGTCTACGAGCAGTACTTC
clone size: few; D gene: .; J gene: TRBJ1-1; V gene: TRBV5-4; CDR3 protein: CASSFFAGTEAFF; CDR3 DNA: TGTGCCAGCAGCTTTTTTGCGGGGACCGAAGCTTTCTTT
clone size: .; D gene: .; J gene: TRBJ2-1; V gene: TRBV11-2; CDR3 protein: CASSSSAGWEQFF; CDR3 DNA: TGTGCCAGCAGCTCATCCGCGGGATGGGAGCAGTTCTTC
clone size: .; D gene: TRBD1; J gene: TRBJ1-1; V gene: TRBV20-1; CDR3 protein: CSAAGQLNTEAFF; CDR3 DNA: TGCAGTGCTGCGGGACAGTTGAACACTGAAGCTTTCTTT
clone size: .; D gene: .; J gene: TRBJ1-1; V gene: TRBV7-6; CDR3 protein: CASSPREMNTEAFF; CDR3 DNA: TGTGCCAGCAGCCCGCGGGAGATGAACACTGAAGCTTTCTTT
clone size: many; D gene: .; J gene: TRBJ2-7; V gene: TRBV28; CDR3 protein: CASSYLAKQYF; CDR3 DNA: TGTGCCAGCAGCTACTTAGCGAAGCAGTACTTC
clone size: .; D gene: TRBD2; J gene: TRBJ2-1; V gene: TRBV20-1; CDR3 protein: CSARRLAGVNEQFF; CDR3 DNA: TGCAGTGCTAGGCGACTAGCGGGGGTGAATGAGCAGTTCTTC
clone size: .; D gene: .; J gene: TRBJ2-7; V gene: TRBV7-9; CDR3 protein: CASSLAKSYEQYF; CDR3 DNA: TGTGCCAGCAGCTTAGCCAAATCCTACGAGCAGTACTTC
clone size: .; D gene: TRBD2; J gene: TRBJ2-1; V gene: TRBV7-9; CDR3 protein: CASSLLGGPQFF; CDR3 DNA: TGTGCCAGCAGCTTACTGGGAGGGCCCCAGTTCTTC
clone size: .; D gene: TRBD2; J gene: TRBJ2-1; V gene: TRBV29-1; CDR3 protein: CSGLAGGEYNEQFF; CDR3 DNA: TGCAGCGGTTTAGCGGGAGGGGAATACAATGAGCAGTTCTTC
clone size: few; D gene: TRBD2; J gene: TRBJ2-3; V gene: TRBV12-3/TRBV12-4; CDR3 protein: CASGSGRGVYF; CDR3 DNA: TGTGCCAGCGGCAGTGGGAGGGGAGTGTATTTT
clone size: .; D gene: TRBD2; J gene: TRBJ2-1; V gene: TRBV6-8; CDR3 protein: CASSYKRERPNNEQFF; CDR3 DNA: TGTGCCAGCAGTTACAAGCGGGAGAGGCCTAACAATGAGCAGTTCTTC
clone size: few; D gene: TRBD2; J gene: TRBJ2-1; V gene: TRBV11-2; CDR3 protein: CASSFRGSGRENEQFF; CDR3 DNA: TGTGCCAGCAGCTTCAGGGGTAGCGGGAGAGAAAATGAGCAGTTCTTC
clone size: .; D gene: .; J gene: TRBJ2-5; V gene: TRBV4-3; CDR3 protein: CASSQGRDRYVETQYF; CDR3 DNA: TGCGCCAGCAGCCAAGGGAGGGACCGATACGTAGAGACCCAGTACTTC
clone size: many; D gene: TRBD2; J gene: TRBJ2-1; V gene: TRBV7-2; CDR3 protein: CASSGSGINNEQFF; CDR3 DNA: TGTGCCAGCAGTGGGAGCGGGATCAACAATGAGCAGTTCTTC
clone size: many; D gene: .; J gene: TRBJ1-1; V gene: TRBV12-3/TRBV12-4; CDR3 protein: CASSFMGGTEAFF; CDR3 DNA: TGTGCCAGCAGTTTTATGGGTGGCACTGAAGCTTTCTTT
clone size: .; D gene: .; J gene: TRBJ2-2; V gene: TRBV19; CDR3 protein: CASSGQANTGELFF; CDR3 DNA: TGTGCCAGTAGTGGGCAGGCGAACACCGGGGAGCTGTTTTTT
clone size: many; D gene: .; J gene: TRBJ2-6; V gene: TRBV7-8; CDR3 protein: CASSLLVAGAGANVLTF; CDR3 DNA: TGTGCCAGCAGCTTATTGGTGGCAGGGGCTGGGGCCAACGTCCTGACTTTC
clone size: .; D gene: TRBD2; J gene: TRBJ2-7; V gene: TRBV18; CDR3 protein: CASSPGTSDYEQYF; CDR3 DNA: TGTGCCAGCTCACCAGGGACTAGCGACTACGAGCAGTACTTC
clone size: many; D gene: .; J gene: TRBJ2-3; V gene: TRBV7-2; CDR3 protein: CASSLGTSGLSTDTQYF; CDR3 DNA: TGTGCCAGCAGCTTAGGTACAAGCGGGTTAAGCACAGATACGCAGTATTTT
clone size: .; D gene: .; J gene: TRBJ2-3; V gene: TRBV14; CDR3 protein: CASSPRRPVADTQYF; CDR3 DNA: TGTGCCAGCAGCCCCCGGCGCCCCGTAGCGGATACGCAGTATTTT
clone size: .; D gene: .; J gene: TRBJ2-3; V gene: TRBV14; CDR3 protein: CASSRTYFGDTQYF; CDR3 DNA: TGTGCCAGCAGCCGAACCTATTTTGGGGATACGCAGTATTTT
clone size: .; D gene: .; J gene: TRBJ2-3; V gene: TRBV6-9; CDR3 protein: CASSLMRNAPGTQYF; CDR3 DNA: TGTGCCAGCAGTTTAATGCGGAACGCCCCAGGCACGCAGTATTTT
clone size: few; D gene: TRBD1; J gene: TRBJ2-2; V gene: TRBV7-9; CDR3 protein: CASSLGTGNGELFF; CDR3 DNA: TGTGCCAGCAGCCTCGGGACAGGGAACGGGGAGCTGTTTTTT
clone size: .; D gene: .; J gene: TRBJ2-3; V gene: TRBV30; CDR3 protein: CAWSPTGDTQYF; CDR3 DNA: TGTGCCTGGAGTCCCACAGGGGATACGCAGTATTTT
clone size: .; D gene: TRBD2; J gene: TRBJ2-3; V gene: TRBV7-2; CDR3 protein: CASSLLTSGTVTDTQYF; CDR3 DNA: TGTGCCAGCAGCCTACTGACTAGCGGGACGGTGACAGATACGCAGTATTTT
clone size: few; D gene: TRBD2; J gene: TRBJ2-2; V gene: TRBV2; CDR3 protein: CASSEAETSGNTGELFF; CDR3 DNA: TGTGCCAGCAGTGAAGCGGAGACTAGCGGAAACACCGGGGAGCTGTTTTTT
clone size: many; D gene: .; J gene: TRBJ2-2; V gene: TRBV7-2; CDR3 protein: CASSLGRWNTGELFF; CDR3 DNA: TGTGCCAGCAGCTTAGGGAGGTGGAACACCGGGGAGCTGTTTTTT
clone size: few; D gene: .; J gene: TRBJ2-1; V gene: TRBV24-1; CDR3 protein: CATSDGPLNEQFF; CDR3 DNA: TGTGCCACCAGTGATGGGCCACTTAATGAGCAGTTCTTC
clone size: .; D gene: .; J gene: TRBJ1-1; V gene: TRBV15; CDR3 protein: CATSRHPPGTGGTEAFF; CDR3 DNA: TGTGCCACCAGCAGACACCCCCCAGGGACGGGTGGCACTGAAGCTTTCTTT
clone size: many; D gene: .; J gene: TRBJ1-1; V gene: TRBV7-9; CDR3 protein: CASSLVPTGNTEAFF; CDR3 DNA: TGTGCCAGCAGCTTAGTGCCGACAGGGAACACTGAAGCTTTCTTT
clone size: .; D gene: .; J gene: TRBJ1-1; V gene: TRBV5-1; CDR3 protein: CASSRGRENTEAFF; CDR3 DNA: TGCGCCAGCAGTCGAGGACGGGAGAACACTGAAGCTTTCTTT
clone size: many; D gene: TRBD2; J gene: TRBJ2-5; V gene: TRBV7-9; CDR3 protein: CASSPWTSGRQTQYF; CDR3 DNA: TGTGCCAGCAGCCCCTGGACTAGCGGGAGGCAGACCCAGTACTTC
clone size: .; D gene: .; J gene: TRBJ1-2; V gene: TRBV7-2; CDR3 protein: CASSSDSANYGYTF; CDR3 DNA: TGTGCCAGCAGCTCTGACAGCGCTAACTATGGCTACACCTTC
clone size: .; D gene: .; J gene: TRBJ1-1; V gene: TRBV5-6; CDR3 protein: CASSPRRGITEAFF; CDR3 DNA: TGTGCCAGCAGCCCCCGACGGGGAATCACTGAAGCTTTCTTT
clone size: .; D gene: .; J gene: TRBJ2-5; V gene: TRBV5-1; CDR3 protein: CASSEGTLVRETQYF; CDR3 DNA: TGCGCCAGCAGCGAAGGGACCCTGGTCCGGGAGACCCAGTACTTC
clone size: .; D gene: .; J gene: TRBJ1-2; V gene: TRBV10-3; CDR3 protein: CAISEVWKNGYTF; CDR3 DNA: TGTGCCATCAGTGAGGTCTGGAAAAATGGCTACACCTTC
clone size: few; D gene: .; J gene: TRBJ1-5; V gene: TRBV28; CDR3 protein: CASSSHKTGDRPQHF; CDR3 DNA: TGTGCCAGCAGTTCCCACAAGACAGGCGATCGGCCCCAGCATTTT
clone size: many; D gene: .; J gene: TRBJ2-1; V gene: TRBV7-2; CDR3 protein: CALGDGALGEQFF; CDR3 DNA: TGTGCCTTAGGTGACGGGGCGCTGGGTGAGCAGTTCTTC
clone size: .; D gene: .; J gene: TRBJ1-1; V gene: TRBV7-9; CDR3 protein: CASSSLDEAFF; CDR3 DNA: TGTGCCAGCAGCTCGTTGGACGAAGCTTTCTTT
clone size: .; D gene: .; J gene: TRBJ1-3; V gene: TRBV7-6; CDR3 protein: CASSLGGFNNRRYF; CDR3 DNA: TGTGCCAGCAGCTTGGGGGGCTTTAACAATCGGAGATATTTT
clone size: few; D gene: TRBD1; J gene: TRBJ1-4; V gene: TRBV5-4; CDR3 protein: CASSRQGASEKLFF; CDR3 DNA: TGTGCCAGCAGCCGACAGGGGGCTTCGGAAAAACTGTTTTTT
clone size: many; D gene: TRBD2; J gene: TRBJ2-1; V gene: TRBV6-1; CDR3 protein: CASSRLAGEGDNEQFF; CDR3 DNA: TGTGCCAGCAGTCGACTAGCGGGAGAGGGGGACAATGAGCAGTTCTTC